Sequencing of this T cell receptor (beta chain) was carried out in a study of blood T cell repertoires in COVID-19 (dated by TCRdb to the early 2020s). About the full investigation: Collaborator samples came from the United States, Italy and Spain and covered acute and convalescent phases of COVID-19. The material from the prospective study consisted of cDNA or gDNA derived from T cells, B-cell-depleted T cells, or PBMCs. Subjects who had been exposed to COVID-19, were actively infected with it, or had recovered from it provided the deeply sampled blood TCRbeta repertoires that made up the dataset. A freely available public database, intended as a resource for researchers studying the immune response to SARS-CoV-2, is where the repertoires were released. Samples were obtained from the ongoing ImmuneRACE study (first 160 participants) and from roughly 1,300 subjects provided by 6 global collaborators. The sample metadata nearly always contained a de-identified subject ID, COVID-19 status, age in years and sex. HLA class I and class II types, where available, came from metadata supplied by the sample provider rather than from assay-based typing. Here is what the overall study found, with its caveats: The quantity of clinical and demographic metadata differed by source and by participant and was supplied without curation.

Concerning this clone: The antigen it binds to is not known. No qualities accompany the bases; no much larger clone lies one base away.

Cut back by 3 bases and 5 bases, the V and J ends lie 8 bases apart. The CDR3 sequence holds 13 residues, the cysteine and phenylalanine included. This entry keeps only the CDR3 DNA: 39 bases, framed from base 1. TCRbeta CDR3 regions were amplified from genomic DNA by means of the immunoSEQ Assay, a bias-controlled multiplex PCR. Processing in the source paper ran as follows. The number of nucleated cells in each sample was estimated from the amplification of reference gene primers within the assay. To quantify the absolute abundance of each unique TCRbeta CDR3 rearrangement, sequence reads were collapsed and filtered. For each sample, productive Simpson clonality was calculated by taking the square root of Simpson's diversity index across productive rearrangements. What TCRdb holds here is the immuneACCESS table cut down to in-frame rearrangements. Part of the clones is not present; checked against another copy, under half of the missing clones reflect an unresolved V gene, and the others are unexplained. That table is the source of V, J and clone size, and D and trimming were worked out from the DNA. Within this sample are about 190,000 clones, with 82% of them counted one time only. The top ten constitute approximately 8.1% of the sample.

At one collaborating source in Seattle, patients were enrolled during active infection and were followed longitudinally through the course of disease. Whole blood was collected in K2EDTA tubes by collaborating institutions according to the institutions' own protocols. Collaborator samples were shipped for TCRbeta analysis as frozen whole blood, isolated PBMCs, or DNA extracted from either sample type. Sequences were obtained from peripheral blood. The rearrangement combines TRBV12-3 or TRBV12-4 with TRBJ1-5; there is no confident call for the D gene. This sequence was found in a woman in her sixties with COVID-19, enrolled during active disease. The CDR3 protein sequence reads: CASSLGRDQPQHF. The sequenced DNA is TGTGCCAGCAGTTTGGGCAGAGATCAGCCCCAGCATTTT.